This T cell receptor beta chain was sequenced during a study of shared clonotypes between healthy human individuals (TCRdb year 2020). Study-level background: Two women and a few men aged 18 to 49 years were included in the cohort. Each donor's leukapheresis produced roughly between roughly 0.9 and 8.9 billion PBMCs. To estimate repertoire size and how much clonotypes are shared between individuals, the study performed deep sequencing of blood TCR repertoires from a few healthy adults. For each donor, CD4 naive and CD4 memory were each given three plates, CD8 naive was given two plates, and CD8 memory was given one plate. To increase sequencing depth and limit assay-specific biases, different laboratories used diverse techniques to prepare libraries and sequence TCR repertoires.

Using the deep immunoSEQ assay, TCR CDR3 regions were amplified from genomic DNA by multiplex PCR. Extracted genomic DNA from each cell subset was distributed evenly across all wells of several immunoSEQ 96-well plates, and each plate was treated as a replicate. Each replicate PCR for sorted subsets received about 220 ng genomic DNA, equal to about 30,000 T cell genomes. Purified libraries were measured with a Qubit 3.0 fluorometer, size-checked on a Bioanalyzer 2100, and measured again with the KAPA Library Quantification kit. Every immunoSEQ 96-well plate was sequenced on a dedicated single-read 150-cycle Illumina NextSeq 550 flow cell. The authors' pipeline ran thus. Because the immunoSEQ output included only junctional sequences and no quality scores, the filtering could not be the same as the filtering used for full-length reads. Sequences were annotated with PyIR, a Python wrapper for IgBLAST v1.9, and V/J genes and CDR3 were assigned using IMGT germline references. Reads with weak V/J assignments (E-value above 1e-6), missing CDR3, stop codons, out-of-frame junctions, or ambiguous translated residues were removed. V3J clonotypes were defined by identical inferred V gene, J gene, and CDR3 amino acid sequence. The percentage overlap between two repertoires was calculated by dividing the number of shared unique clonotypes by the size of the smaller repertoire. Three approaches were used to assess repertoire richness: RTK rarefaction, the Chao1 estimator, and Recon v2.1 estimates of unobserved clonotypes. Generation probabilities for all TCRbeta clonotypes obtained by the gDNA method from several donors were computed using OLGA. TCRdb mirrors the immuneACCESS table, restricted to in-frame sequences. Some clones are absent from its copies; in checked studies, under half trace to an unresolved V gene, and the reason for the others is unknown. The V and J calls and the clone size are those of that table, but D and trimming were determined from the DNA. The sample profile shows about 2,100,000 clones; more than 85% of them were found once. The ten largest clones take up approximately 1.7% of the sample.

For the CD8 naive samples, CD45RO-negative cells were positively selected for CCR7, yielding a CD45RA+CCR7+ population from which TemRA cells were excluded. The donors were healthy, HIV-negative adults with no recently reported acute infections or vaccinations. All donors were Caucasian adults living in Nashville, Tennessee, USA. After blood collection by leukapheresis, PBMCs were isolated using Ficoll-Histopaque density gradient centrifugation and then cryopreserved in the vapor phase of liquid nitrogen. Purity and quantity of every magnetically sorted T cell population were checked by analytical flow cytometry. From each sorted fraction, genomic DNA was isolated and quantified by UV absorbance on a Nanodrop 2000c. Points the paper makes about the study in general: Even with the large sequencing depth, rarefaction of the sorted-subset datasets indicated that sequencing was incomplete. Sharing across four donors was observed for 5% to 6.5% of naive CD4, around 3.5% of naive CD8, roughly 2.4% of memory CD4, and over 0.3% of memory CD8 clonotypes. Estimated clonotype richness was generally larger for naive than for memory subsets. Compared with non-shared clonotypes, clonotypes shared by all four sorted-subset donors had higher generation probabilities. Only blood was sampled, and tissue TCR repertoires likely differ from those in blood. The small number of donors limited the genetic and exposure-history diversity represented. Based on pairwise subsampling, the degree of clonotype sharing among donors was expected to be affected by sequencing depth.

A remark on this clone: The antigen this receptor binds is unknown. No base qualities exist here, and no much larger clone lies one base off it.

Sequences were obtained from naive CD8+ T cells from PBMCs. What the cell subset or site label conveys for this sample: CD45RA+CCR7+. The clonotype originates from a man in his late teens or twenties in good health. Some clones in this sample may be carry-over from other donors' samples.

The DNA sequence is TGTGCCAGCATTAAAGACAGGGGGGTTCCTGAAGCTTTCTTT. This gives the protein CASIKDRGVPEAFF. This receptor chain uses TRBV6-5 and TRBJ1-1, with 9 bases in between that match TRBD1. Reading the germline V gene gives CDR1 MNHEY and CDR2 SVGAGI. The junction shows trimming of 7 bases on V and 6 bases on J, and the gene matches do not reach 9 bases of it. From the cysteine through the phenylalanine, the CDR3 covers 14 amino acids. Of all the DNA, just the CDR3 is kept, 42 bases in frame from base 1.